This TCR beta chain stems from a study of identical twins. From the 5' RACE reads, TCRdb called clonotypes with MiXCR, one entry per CDR3 protein. Seen here are about 340,000 distinct CDR3 sequences, 9% to 15% observed once, and the top ten hold 7.2%. Germline V gene data show CDR1 as MGHRA and CDR2 as YSYEKL. Trimming pared 2 bases from V and 1 base from J, leaving 20 bases between. The CDR3 is 18 amino acids. There are many counts of this clonotype. The antigen remains unidentified. The study, taken as a whole, reports: Its conclusions, products of cross-sectional statistical analysis, did not come from following the same donors. Out-of-frame beta sequences exhibited a weaker degree of excess twin sharing.

These same records also appear under a second study, on yellow fever vaccine responses in identical twins.

The chain combines TRBV4-1 with TRBJ1-1, with D tentatively TRBD1 (6 bases). The TCR was taken from a woman younger than 30 in good health. Sequenced material: CD8+ T cells sorted from blood. This CDR3 is CASSQKAIPGQPNTEAFF. CDR3 bases: TGCGCCAGCAGCCAAAAGGCGATTCCGGGACAACCGAACACTGAAGCTTTCTTT.